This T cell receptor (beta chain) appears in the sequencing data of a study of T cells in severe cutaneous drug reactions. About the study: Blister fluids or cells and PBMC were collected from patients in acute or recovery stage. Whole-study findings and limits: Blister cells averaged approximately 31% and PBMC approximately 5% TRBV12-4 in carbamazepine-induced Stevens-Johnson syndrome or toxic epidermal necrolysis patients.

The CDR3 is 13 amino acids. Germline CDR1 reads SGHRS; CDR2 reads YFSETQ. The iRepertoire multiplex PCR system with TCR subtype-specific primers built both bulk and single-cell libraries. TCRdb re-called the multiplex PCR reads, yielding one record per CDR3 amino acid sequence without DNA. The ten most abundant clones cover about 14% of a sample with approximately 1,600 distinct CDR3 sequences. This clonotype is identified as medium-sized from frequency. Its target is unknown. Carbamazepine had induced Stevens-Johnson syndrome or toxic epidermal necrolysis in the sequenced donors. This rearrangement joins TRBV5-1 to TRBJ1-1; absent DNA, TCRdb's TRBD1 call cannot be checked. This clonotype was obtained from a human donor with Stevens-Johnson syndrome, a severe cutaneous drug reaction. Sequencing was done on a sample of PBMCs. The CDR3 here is CASSWTGGTEAFF.